Below, 11 T cell receptor beta chains from the same sample are listed, as sequenced in a study of T cell responses to AZD1222 COVID-19 vaccine. The repertoire was sequenced with immunoSEQ multiplex PCR; TCRdb's copy has only in-frame clones and lacks some. The table records roughly 100,000 clones, 82% of them present only once. Sequences were derived from peripheral blood, sampled on day 0 of AZD1222 vaccination. The receptors shown here come from an adult in good health.

The chain couples TRBV6-1 to TRBJ1-2; unclear D gene. CDR1 MNHNS and CDR2 SASEGT come from the germline V gene. Trimming shortened V by 1 base and J by 4 bases, and 7 bases separated the two germline ends. The CDR3 has 13 amino acids. The CDR3 region is CASSEGVSYGYTF. CDR3 bases: TGTGCCAGCAGTGAAGGGGTGAGCTATGGCTACACCTTC.

The rearrangement links TRBV7-3 to TRBJ2-1; D might be TRBD1 (6 bases). CDR1 is SGHTA, CDR2 FQGTGA, per germline. This CDR3 has 15 amino acids. V was shortened by 4 bases and J by 4 bases, with 14 bases between the two germline ends. CDR3 sequence (DNA): TGTGCCAGCAGCTCTACAGGGCCCGAGTACAATGAGCAGTTCTTC. It encodes CASSSTGPEYNEQFF.

The rearrangement uses TRBV12-3 or TRBV12-4 and TRBJ2-1; a weak D match, TRBD2 (6 bases). The CDR3 contains 13 residues. Trimming removed 6 bases from V and 5 bases from J, with 11 bases in between. This chain's CDR3 is CASRRDSNNEQFF. The CDR3 coding sequence is TGTGCCAGCAGGCGGGACTCTAACAATGAGCAGTTCTTC.

The genes are TRBV4-3 and TRBJ1-5; 7 nucleotides align to TRBD1. Germline CDR1 and CDR2: LGHNA and YSLEER. V lost 4 bases to trimming and J lost 6 bases; unmatched junction nucleotides: 9. The CDR3 consists of 15 residues. The CDR3 nucleotides read TGCGCCAGCAGCCCAGGGACAGACTCCTTTCAGCCCCAGCATTTT. It is translated as CASSPGTDSFQPQHF.

The chain joins TRBV25-1 to TRBJ2-3, with a possible D match to TRBD1 (6 bases). From germline, CDR1 is MGHDK and CDR2 SYGVNS. There are 15 residues in the CDR3. V was shortened by 3 bases and J by 0 bases, with 10 bases between the two germline ends. CDR3 sequence (DNA): TGTGCCAGCAGTGATACAGGGATTAGCACAGATACGCAGTATTTT. This sequence encodes CASSDTGISTDTQYF.

This chain connects TRBV6-4 to TRBJ2-1; tentatively, D is TRBD1 or TRBD2 (6 bases each). Between the trimmed V and J ends, which lost 0 bases and 4 bases, there was a span of 13 bases. Germline assignment: CDR1 MRHNA and CDR2 SNTAGT. This CDR3 region has 16 residues. The DNA for the CDR3 is TGTGCCAGCAGTGACTCACCGGGGGCGGGGTACAATGAGCAGTTCTTC. Residues: CASSDSPGAGYNEQFF.

The V call is TRBV12-5, the J call TRBJ1-4; TRBD1 is a possible D gene (5 bases). In germline, CDR1 is LGHNT, CDR2 FRNRAP. This CDR3 is built from 16 residues. V lost 1 base and J 4 bases, leaving 13 bases between the germline ends. The CDR3 reads CASGLGSQGVNEKLFF. In nucleotides, the CDR3 is TGTGCTAGTGGTTTGGGATCCCAAGGGGTTAATGAAAAACTGTTTTTT.

This rearrangement joins TRBV6-2 or TRBV6-3 to TRBJ1-2, with D hard to call. The CDR3 loop spans 14 amino acids. V lost 5 bases and J 1 base, leaving 11 bases between the germline ends. CDR1 is MNHEY, CDR2 SVGEGT, per germline. CDR3 residues: CASSGRTVNYGYTF. For the CDR3, the DNA is TGTGCCAGCAGTGGAAGGACGGTTAACTATGGCTACACCTTC.

A single count supports this clone. The chain employs TRBV7-3 and TRBJ1-1; 7 bases fit TRBD1. CDR1 is SGHTA and CDR2 is FQGTGA in the germline V gene. Trimming took 3 bases from V and 5 from J; bases not matched to a gene: 3. CDR3 length: 13 residues. The CDR3 region has the DNA TGTGCCAGCAGCTTCGACAGGGATACTGAAGCTTTCTTT. Amino acids: CASSFDRDTEAFF.

The chain employs TRBV18 and TRBJ2-5; D remains unclear. The CDR3 runs 14 residues. V gave up 3 bases and J gave up 5 bases, with 13 bases separating them. Germline loops: CDR1 KGHSH, CDR2 LQKENI. CDR3 protein: CASSPVDVGETQYF. The CDR3 coding sequence is TGTGCCAGCTCACCGGTCGACGTTGGGGAGACCCAGTACTTC.

The chain recombines TRBV20-1 with TRBJ1-1, with a weak D call TRBD1 (5 bases). Trimming left V 6 bases short and J 6 bases short, with 11 bases between. Germline CDR1 reads DFQATT; CDR2 reads SNEGSKA (reference sequence). CDR3 length: 11 residues. CDR3 sequence (DNA): TGCAGTGCGAAGAGGGGTGCTGAAGCTTTCTTT. It codes for CSAKRGAEAFF.